The next 25 T cell receptor beta chains were all read from a single sample in a study of vaccination effects on CD4 cells after COVID-19. For these receptors, no antigen is known. Profiled with immunoSEQ multiplex PCR; TCRdb holds only in-frame clones, not every one. Altogether tens of thousands of clones are present, 60% to 75% being singletons, with the ten largest covering about 2.9%. Antigen-specific CD4+ T cells expanded by the ViraFEST assay with viral peptide pools were then sequenced. Researchers isolated CD4+ T cells once 9 to 11 days of culture had elapsed. Vaccinated participants had no history of SARS-CoV-2 infection and tested negative for nucleocapsid antibodies. The material was CD4+ T cells from PBMCs cultured with HCoV-NL63 spike peptides, obtained before COVID-19 vaccination. These receptors were taken from a human donor who received a COVID-19 vaccine.

V and J are TRBV19 and TRBJ2-1; 9 positions match TRBD1. The J segment lost 6 bases and the V segment lost 3 bases, leaving 6 bases of the junction unmatched. The CDR3 runs to 15 residues. Looked up from germline, CDR1 is LNHDA and CDR2 is SQIVND (reference sequence). The CDR3 nucleotides read TGTGCCAGTAGTATGGGGGACAGGGTGAGCAATGAGCAGTTCTTC. Protein product: CASSMGDRVSNEQFF.

This chain joins TRBV7-2 and TRBJ2-3; 16 nucleotides align to TRBD2. Germline V gene lookup returns CDR1 SGHTA and CDR2 FQGNSA. Trimming at V came to 2 bases and at J to 0 bases, leaving 5 bases not matched to a gene. The CDR3 is 19 amino acids. CDR3 coding DNA: TGTGCCAGCAGCTTAAAAGGGACTAGCGGGGGGGGCAGCACAGATACGCAGTATTTT. It translates to CASSLKGTSGGGSTDTQYF.

This clone showed up just a few times. The chain is built from TRBV12-5 and TRBJ2-3, with TRBD1 identical over 8 bases. V shed 7 bases, J shed 3 bases, and the junction held 6 bases outside the gene matches. This CDR3 has 14 amino acids. The germline V gene has CDR1 LGHNT and CDR2 FRNRAP. CDR3 residues: CASAMDRATDTQYF. The CDR3 coding sequence is TGTGCTAGTGCGATGGACAGGGCTACAGATACGCAGTATTTT.

This clone has only a few counts. The J gene is TRBJ2-3, the V gene TRBV5-4; D call uncertain. The germline V and J ends were trimmed by 6 bases and 0 bases, with 8 bases remaining between them. CDR3 length equals 13 residues. Looked up from germline, CDR1 is SGHNT and CDR2 is YYREEE (reference sequence). DNA for the CDR3: TGTGCCAGCACCCCGACTAGCACAGATACGCAGTATTTT. Translation: CASTPTSTDTQYF.

V gene TRBV6-2 or TRBV6-3 combines with J gene TRBJ1-2; D not certain. Germline V CDR1 and CDR2: MNHEY, SVGEGT. V was clipped by 5 bases and J by 3 bases, with 10 bases between them. This CDR3 has 13 residues. CDR3 nucleotides: TGTGCCAGCAGTGACTTTATGGACTATGGCTACACCTTC. It specifies CASSDFMDYGYTF.

The chain has TRBV7-2 and TRBJ2-2; tentatively, D is TRBD2 (5 bases). Per the germline V gene, CDR1 is SGHTA and CDR2 is FQGNSA. Deletions cut 2 bases from V and 8 bases from J, with 12 bases between. There are 14 residues in the CDR3. The CDR3 sequence: CASSLSPREGELFF. The CDR3 bases are TGTGCCAGCAGCTTATCCCCCCGGGAAGGGGAGCTGTTTTTT.

This sequence joins TRBV7-6 and TRBJ1-4, with D perhaps matching TRBD1 (6 bases). Germline-derived CDR1 and CDR2 are SGHVS and FNYEAQ. The CDR3 is 20 amino acids. Trimming stripped 6 bases from V and 2 bases from J, with 28 bases between. CDR3 protein: CASRQGGTGGKASTNEKLFF. CDR3 in DNA: TGTGCCAGCAGGCAAGGAGGGACGGGGGGCAAAGCCTCCACTAATGAAAAACTGTTTTTT.

The rearrangement joins TRBV6-5 to TRBJ2-7, with unresolved D. The CDR3 is 13 amino acids. V shed 3 bases and J shed 3 bases, with 9 bases lying between them. CDR1 and CDR2 (germline): MNHEY, SVGAGI. The CDR3 coding sequence is TGTGCCAGCAGTTATGGGCCCCTCTACGAGCAGTACGTC. Translation: CASSYGPLYEQYV.

DNA for the CDR3: TGTGCCAGCTCACCCGGACAGCTACATCAGCCCCAGCATTTT. Protein product: CASSPGQLHQPQHF. This chain links TRBV18 with TRBJ1-5; tentative D call: TRBD1 (6 bases). Germline CDR1 is KGHSH and CDR2 is LQKENI. The germline V and J ends were trimmed by 3 bases and 5 bases, with 11 bases remaining between them. The CDR3 length is 14 residues.

This clone has just one count. Here the CDR3 reads CASRRTSGGGTDTQYF. DNA of the CDR3: TGTGCCAGCAGGAGGACTAGCGGGGGAGGGACAGATACGCAGTATTTT. This rearrangement joins TRBV2 to TRBJ2-3, with 13 bases matching TRBD2. The CDR3 length is 16 residues. Trimming took 6 bases from V and 3 from J; bases not matched to a gene: 6. Germline CDR1 and CDR2: SNHLY and FYNNEI.

The chain has TRBV6-5 and TRBJ2-5, with a tentative D call TRBD1 (5 bases). V was cut by 6 bases and J by 3 bases, with 11 bases left in between. The CDR3 extends over 13 amino acids. Germline V gene sequence: CDR1 MNHEY, CDR2 SVGAGI. This chain's CDR3 is CASSKNRKETQYF. The CDR3 DNA reads as TGTGCCAGCAGCAAAAACAGGAAAGAGACCCAGTACTTC.

The V gene is TRBV5-4, the J gene TRBJ1-6; unclear D gene. The ends were cut back, 4 bases at V and 11 bases at J, with 19 bases in the middle. CDR1 SGHNT and CDR2 YYREEE come from the germline V gene (reference sequence). This CDR3 comprises 15 residues. In DNA, the CDR3 is TGTGCCAGCAGCGTTGGGTCGCGGGAAAGGGCACCCCTCCACTTT. This codes for CASSVGSRERAPLHF.

V and J are TRBV4-1 and TRBJ2-4; 11 bases match TRBD2. The CDR3 has 15 residues. V lost 4 bases and J lost 10; bases outside the gene matches: 9. The germline gives CDR1 MGHRA, CDR2 YSYEKL. CDR3 protein: CASSLGLAGGRIQYF. In DNA, the CDR3 is TGCGCCAGCAGCCTTGGACTAGCGGGCGGCCGGATTCAGTACTTC.

The CDR3, as DNA: TGTGCCAGTAGTCAGTGGGACAGCTTGGGCGCCGATTCACCCCTCCACTTT. Protein product: CASSQWDSLGADSPLHF. V gene TRBV19 combines with J gene TRBJ1-6; TRBD1 matches 7 bases. Looked up from germline, CDR1 is LNHDA and CDR2 is SQIVND (reference sequence). V was pared by 5 bases and J by 8 bases, with 15 bases of the junction left unmatched. The CDR3 loop spans 17 amino acids.

This chain joins TRBV2 and TRBJ1-6; TRBD1 aligns across 8 bases. Germline lookup yields CDR1 SNHLY and CDR2 FYNNEI. This CDR3 contains 13 residues. Unmatched junction bases numbered 5, after V lost 5 bases and J lost 11 bases. Here the CDR3 reads CASSTDRAAPLHF. CDR3 coding DNA: TGTGCCAGCAGTACGGACAGGGCCGCACCCCTCCACTTT.

The V and J genes are TRBV4-1 and TRBJ2-5; 8 bases fit TRBD1. CDR1 MGHRA and CDR2 YSYEKL come from the germline V gene. Trimming removed 4 bases from V and 2 bases from J; junction bases left unmatched: 6. This CDR3 contains 15 residues. CDR3 sequence (DNA): TGCGCCAGCAGCCCCAGGACAGGGTGGCAAGAGACCCAGTACTTC. Residues: CASSPRTGWQETQYF.

The V gene is TRBV28, the J gene TRBJ1-2; 8 bases map to TRBD1. Trimming at V came to 6 bases and at J to 5 bases, leaving 5 bases not matched to a gene. CDR1 is MDHEN, CDR2 SYDVKM, per germline. The CDR3 spans 13 residues. In DNA, the CDR3 is TGTGCCAGCAGCTTCGACAGGGGATATGGCTACACCTTC. Translated: CASSFDRGYGYTF.

V and J are TRBV6-4 and TRBJ2-1, with 8 bases matching TRBD2. CDR3 length: 16 residues. The V and J ends lost 0 bases and 5 bases, in that order; junction bases with no gene match: 6. The germline gives CDR1 MRHNA, CDR2 SNTAGT. The CDR3 region is CASSDSDGRGDNEQFF. The CDR3 DNA is TGTGCCAGCAGTGACTCGGATGGGCGGGGGGACAATGAGCAGTTCTTC.

The chain has TRBV24-1 and TRBJ2-1, with 8 nucleotides matching TRBD2. This CDR3 is built from 16 residues. Germline V gene data show CDR1 as KGHDR and CDR2 as SFDVKD. V shed 0 bases, J shed 5 bases, and the junction held 5 bases outside the gene matches. CDR3 DNA: TGTGCCACCAGTGATTTGCAACTAGCGGAGGACAATGAGCAGTTCTTC. Its protein is CATSDLQLAEDNEQFF.

The V gene is TRBV5-1, the J gene TRBJ1-1; 7 bases match TRBD1. The germline gives CDR1 SGHRS, CDR2 YFSETQ. The CDR3 is made up of 14 amino acids. V was clipped by 4 bases and J by 4 bases; unmatched bases: 7. For the CDR3, the DNA is TGCGCCAGCAGCATAATCCCAGGGGGCACTGAAGCTTTCTTT. Translating it yields CASSIIPGGTEAFF.

This clone was detected only a few times. The V call is TRBV6-2 or TRBV6-3, the J call TRBJ2-7; 7 nucleotides align to TRBD2. The CDR3 totals 14 residues. CDR1 is MNHEY, CDR2 SVGEGT, per germline. V shed 2 bases, J shed 6 bases, and the junction held 7 bases outside the gene matches. The CDR3 loop is CASSYPSGGGEQYV. CDR3 in DNA: TGTGCCAGCAGTTACCCCTCGGGGGGAGGCGAGCAGTACGTC.

This clone occurred a few times. This chain joins TRBV4-1 and TRBJ2-1; tentatively, D is TRBD2 (5 bases). The CDR3 is made up of 18 amino acids. V shed 4 bases and J shed 0 bases, with 19 bases lying between them. Germline V CDR1 and CDR2: MGHRA, YSYEKL. CDR3 residues: CASSLPLGLGSSYNEQFF. The CDR3, as DNA: TGCGCCAGCAGCCTTCCATTAGGTCTGGGGAGCTCCTACAATGAGCAGTTCTTC.

The chain joins TRBV5-4 to TRBJ1-6; the match to TRBD1 covers 7 bases. Per the germline V gene, CDR1 is SGHNT and CDR2 is YYREEE (reference sequence). The CDR3 consists of 15 residues. The trim removed 4 bases at V and 10 bases at J, leaving 11 bases unmatched. CDR3 protein: CASSLTLTGPSPLHF. Written as DNA, the CDR3 is TGTGCCAGCAGCCTGACGTTGACAGGGCCATCACCCCTCCACTTT. Filled out from reference TRBV5-4 and TRBJ1-6, the complete variable domain reads ETGVTQSPTHLIKTRGQQVTLRCSSQSGHNTVSWYQQALGQGPQFIFQYYREEENGRGNFPPRFSGLQFPNYSSELNVNALELDDSALYLCASSLTLTGPSPLHFGNGTRLTVT.

CDR3 residues: CASSPGVEDYGYTF. For the CDR3, the DNA is TGTGCCAGCTCGCCAGGGGTGGAGGACTATGGCTACACCTTC. The chain has TRBV18 and TRBJ1-2; tentatively, D is TRBD1 (6 bases). V lost 6 bases to trimming and J lost 3 bases, with 14 bases between them. CDR3 length: 14 amino acids. From germline, CDR1 is KGHSH and CDR2 LQKENI.

The chain couples TRBV21-1 to TRBJ2-1; TRBD1, the D gene given by the table, was not confirmed from the DNA. TRBV21-1 is a pseudogene locus. The CDR3 consists of 14 residues. The CDR3 DNA reads TGTGCCAGCAGCAAAAGGGACAGGGTAAATGAGCAGTTCTTC. The encoded protein is CASSKRDRVNEQFF.